This T cell receptor (beta chain) is drawn from a study of T cell changes during pregnancy in multiple sclerosis. Libraries were prepared by immunoSEQ multiplex PCR; TCRdb keeps only in-frame clonotypes and omits some of them. This repertoire shows roughly 97,000 clones, approximately 90% found once; its top ten account for around 0.8%. Between the trimmed V and J ends, which lost 5 bases and 3 bases, there was a span of 11 bases. This CDR3 comprises 13 residues. Germline V gene lookup returns CDR1 MNHEY and CDR2 SMNVEV (reference sequence). The V and J genes are TRBV27 and TRBJ2-7; D possibly corresponds to TRBD2 (6 bases). The TCR comes from a female donor in good health, enrolled as a control in a pregnancy study. This specimen was peripheral blood, taken in the second trimester of pregnancy. The CDR3 reads CASSPAGLYEQYF. DNA for the CDR3: TGTGCCAGCAGTCCGGCGGGGCTCTACGAGCAGTACTTC.